This TCR beta chain came from a study of T-cell memory formation after mild COVID-19. Study-wide results and limits: Largely, contracting CD4+ clones fell within CM and EM, and contracting CD8+ clones within EMRA. In pre-infection memory, a portion of responding clones appeared, which suggested that cross-reactive memory joined.

Barcoded TCR alpha and TCR beta cDNA libraries with UMIs came from 5'RACE using constant-segment primers. TCRdb fed the 5' RACE reads into MiXCR, producing one record per CDR3 protein. The table records 430,000 or so distinct CDR3 sequences, about 23% of them present only once. The germline CDR1 and CDR2 sequences are SGDLS and YYNGEE. The CDR3 runs 15 residues. V was trimmed by 4 bases and J by 0 bases, leaving 11 bases between them. This clonotype showed up just a few times. Antigen unknown. The sequence was collected from an adult woman who had mild COVID-19 (a few samples of this study predate the infection). Cell type and time point are not known. The chain joins TRBV9 to TRBJ2-1; D possibly matches TRBD1 or TRBD2 (5 bases each). Sequencing input: PBMCs or a T cell subset sorted from them (not recorded which). CDR3 in amino acids: CASSPRDPSYNEQFF. CDR3 nucleotides: TGTGCCAGCAGCCCCCGGGACCCCTCCTACAATGAGCAGTTCTTC.